These 27 T cell receptor beta chains share one sample of origin, sequenced in a study of cytomegalovirus exposure and HLA in healthy donors. Clones were read by immunoSEQ multiplex PCR, and TCRdb kept only the in-frame ones, dropping some. The profile shows about 110,000 clones, 86% of them singletons. Source material: PBMCs. These receptors originate from a woman under 30 in good health and CMV-seropositive.

The rearrangement joins TRBV6-1 to TRBJ2-5; D not resolved. This CDR3 comprises 14 residues. Per the germline V gene, CDR1 is MNHNS and CDR2 is SASEGT. V lost 6 bases and J 1 base, leaving 12 bases between the germline ends. CDR3: CASRSTRFQETQYF. The CDR3 coding sequence is TGTGCCAGCAGATCGACTCGGTTCCAAGAGACCCAGTACTTC.

The rearrangement links TRBV9 to TRBJ2-7; 7 nucleotides line up with TRBD1. Germline assignment: CDR1 SGDLS and CDR2 YYNGEE. This CDR3 contains 15 residues. V dropped 4 bases and J dropped 4; count of bases not matched to a gene: 11. The CDR3 loop reads CASSTEATGSYEQYF. The CDR3 DNA reads as TGTGCCAGCAGCACAGAGGCGACAGGGTCTTACGAGCAGTACTTC.

The gene calls are TRBV19 and TRBJ1-5, with 7 bases matching TRBD1. V shed 7 bases and J 5 bases; nucleotides not matched to a gene: 8. CDR1 is LNHDA and CDR2 is SQIVND in the germline V gene (reference sequence). This CDR3 has 14 amino acids. The CDR3 region has the DNA TGTGCCAGTAACCCGGGACAGCCTCATCAGCCCCAGCATTTT. This codes for CASNPGQPHQPQHF.

The genes are TRBV9 and TRBJ2-2; TRBD2 agrees at 7 bases. V gave up 8 bases and J gave up 2 bases; unmatched junction bases: 12. This CDR3 is built from 16 residues. Germline assignment: CDR1 SGDLS and CDR2 YYNGEE. Here the CDR3 DNA reads TGTGCCAGAGCAGCGGGGTGGGGCCCCAACACCGGGGAGCTGTTTTTT. Its protein is CARAAGWGPNTGELFF. Complete variable domain (other parts from reference TRBV9 and TRBJ2-2): DSGVTQTPKHLITATGQRVTLRCSPRSGDLSVYWYQQSLDQGLQFLIQYYNGEERAKGNILERFSAQQFPDLHSELNLSSLELGDSALYFCARAAGWGPNTGELFFGEGSRLTVL.

This chain uses TRBV2 with TRBJ2-5; TRBD1 matches 7 bases. Germline CDR1 reads SNHLY; CDR2 reads FYNNEI. CDR3 length equals 16 residues. V shed 5 bases, J shed 2 bases, and the junction held 11 bases outside the gene matches. The CDR3 DNA sequence: TGTGCCAGCAGTAAGATTGTTGGGGGACAGCAAGAGACCCAGTACTTC. This gives the protein CASSKIVGGQQETQYF.

The chain recombines TRBV7-8 with TRBJ2-1, with 8 bases aligning to TRBD2. Per the germline V gene, CDR1 is SGHVS and CDR2 is FQNEAQ. The CDR3 length is 16 residues. With V trimmed by 5 bases and J by 4 bases, 10 bases remained unmatched. This chain's CDR3 is CASSIRAGGVYNEQFF. The CDR3 nucleotides are TGTGCCAGCAGCATCAGGGCGGGGGGCGTATACAATGAGCAGTTCTTC.

CDR3 sequence reads: CASSDTTGGVEAFF. The CDR3 nucleotides read TGTGCCAGCAGTGATACAACAGGGGGGGTTGAAGCTTTCTTT. The V and J genes are TRBV6-1 and TRBJ1-1; 8 bases agree with TRBD1. The CDR3 runs 14 residues. V shed 3 bases and J 7 bases; nucleotides not matched to a gene: 7. Germline V gene sequence: CDR1 MNHNS, CDR2 SASEGT.

This clone was picked up one time. The chain carries TRBV4-2 and TRBJ2-2, with D hard to call. The CDR3 has 16 amino acids. The germline V and J ends were trimmed by 2 bases and 5 bases, with 15 bases remaining between them. Looked up from germline, CDR1 is LGHNA and CDR2 is YNFKEQ. The CDR3 nucleotides read TGTGCCAGCAGCCAACCGAATGAGCGTAGAACCGGGGAGCTGTTTTTT. It encodes CASSQPNERRTGELFF.

The chain combines TRBV6-1 with TRBJ1-1; 9 bases fit TRBD1. This CDR3 spans 15 amino acids. CDR1 is MNHNS and CDR2 is SASEGT in the germline V gene. With 7 bases clipped from V and 3 bases from J, the junction kept 9 bases outside the gene matches. CDR3 coding DNA: TGTGCCAGCAACTCCGCACAGGGGGCGTACACTGAAGCTTTCTTT. It specifies CASNSAQGAYTEAFF.

V gene TRBV4-1 combines with J gene TRBJ2-5, with D maybe TRBD1 (7 bases). The germline CDR1 and CDR2 sequences are MGHRA and YSYEKL. CDR3 length equals 18 residues. V dropped 2 bases and J dropped 9 bases, with 28 bases sitting between them. CDR3 sequence (DNA): TGCGCCAGCAGCCAAATCACTGTGGCGGGGAGGACGCAGGGGGCCCAGTACTTC. Translated: CASSQITVAGRTQGAQYF.

The V and J genes are TRBV5-6 and TRBJ1-2, with D unresolved. V was cut by 0 bases and J by 0 bases, with 9 bases left in between. The CDR3 sequence is 15 residues long. Germline values: CDR1 SGHDT, CDR2 YYEEEE. CDR3 DNA sequence: TGTGCCAGCAGCTTGGGACAATTAGCTAACTATGGCTACACCTTC. Its translation is CASSLGQLANYGYTF.

The V and J genes are TRBV5-6 and TRBJ2-1, with TRBD2 identical over 7 bases. CDR3 length: 15 residues. Germline V gene data show CDR1 as SGHDT and CDR2 as YYEEEE. V was pared by 4 bases and J by 8 bases, with 12 bases of the junction left unmatched. The CDR3: CASSQRDYMVDEQFF. The DNA for the CDR3 is TGTGCCAGCAGCCAACGGGACTACATGGTAGATGAGCAGTTCTTC.

The chain links TRBV6-6 to TRBJ1-5; TRBD1 matches at 7 bases. V shed 6 bases, J shed 4 bases, and the junction held 9 bases outside the gene matches. CDR1 is MNHNY and CDR2 is SVGAGI in the germline V gene (reference sequence). This CDR3 contains 15 residues. The CDR3 DNA sequence: TGTGCCAGCAGACCAGGAGGACAGGAGAATCAGCCCCAGCATTTT. Translation: CASRPGGQENQPQHF.

V usage is TRBV30 and J usage is TRBJ2-3; 7 nucleotides line up with TRBD2. Germline-derived CDR1 and CDR2 are GTSNPN and SVGIG (reference sequence). The CDR3 is 17 residues long. V was pared by 4 bases and J by 0 bases, with 13 bases of the junction left unmatched. In nucleotides, the CDR3 is TGTGCCTGGACTAGACGCCTAGCGGTCCGAAGCACAGATACGCAGTATTTT. It yields the protein CAWTRRLAVRSTDTQYF.

The J gene is TRBJ2-7, the V gene TRBV6-5; 8 bases align to TRBD1. Per germline, CDR1 MNHEY and CDR2 SVGAGI. This CDR3 has 13 residues. Germline trimming cut 6 bases from V and 3 bases from J; bases unmatched to any gene: 4. CDR3 sequence reads: CASRGTGGYEQYF. The CDR3 bases are TGTGCCAGCAGAGGGACAGGAGGCTACGAGCAGTACTTC.

This rearrangement joins TRBV20-1 to TRBJ2-5; D gene uncertain. This CDR3 is 10 amino acids long. Per the germline V gene, CDR1 is DFQATT and CDR2 is SNEGSKA (reference sequence). Trimming shortened V by 5 bases and J by 3 bases, and 4 bases separated the two germline ends. The CDR3 DNA is TGCAGTGCTGTAAAAGAGACCCAGTACTTC. Its translation is CSAVKETQYF.

The chain employs TRBV29-1 and TRBJ2-1, with a weak D call TRBD1 (8 bases). The germline gives CDR1 SQVTM, CDR2 ANQGSEA. This CDR3 comprises 15 residues. Trimming left V 6 bases short and J 0 bases short, with 15 bases between. The CDR3 nucleotides read TGCAGCGTCACTAACAGGGGGGGCTCCTACAATGAGCAGTTCTTC. This gives the protein CSVTNRGGSYNEQFF.

J is TRBJ1-3 and V is TRBV29-1, with D perhaps TRBD1 (5 bases). Trimming took 4 bases from V and 8 from J, leaving 9 bases between them. CDR1 is SQVTM, CDR2 ANQGSEA, per germline. This CDR3 region has 11 residues. This CDR3 is CSVVGGDTIYF. As DNA, the CDR3 is TGCAGCGTTGTCGGGGGGGACACCATATATTTT.

The V and J genes are TRBV6-1 and TRBJ2-1; 9 bases fit TRBD1. Trimming took 0 bases from V and 7 from J; bases not matched to a gene: 7. This CDR3 region has 16 residues. CDR1 MNHNS and CDR2 SASEGT come from the germline V gene. The CDR3 spells CASSEAGGTGSNEQFF. The CDR3 DNA is TGTGCCAGCAGTGAAGCAGGTGGGACAGGGTCTAATGAGCAGTTCTTC.

This rearrangement joins TRBV4-1 to TRBJ1-4, with D possibly TRBD1 on 6 matching bases. Trimming left V 4 bases short and J 8 bases short, with 23 bases between. This CDR3 comprises 17 residues. The germline V gene has CDR1 MGHRA and CDR2 YSYEKL. CDR3 residues: CASSLRTDITVDEKLFF. The DNA for the CDR3 is TGCGCCAGCAGCCTCAGGACAGACATTACGGTAGACGAAAAACTGTTTTTT.

This rearrangement joins TRBV27 to TRBJ2-7, with no clear D. Germline V gives CDR1 MNHEY, CDR2 SMNVEV (reference sequence). The CDR3 loop spans 14 amino acids. Trimming stripped 6 bases from V and 5 bases from J, with 17 bases between. The chain's CDR3 is CASSSELRHDEQYF. The CDR3 DNA sequence: TGTGCCAGCAGCTCCGAGCTGCGCCACGACGAGCAGTACTTC.

The V and J genes are TRBV27 and TRBJ1-2; 9 nucleotides match TRBD1. The ends lost 4 bases at V and 2 bases at J; junction bases unmatched: 5. CDR1 is MNHEY, CDR2 SMNVEV, per germline (reference sequence). The CDR3 spans 15 residues. CDR3 residues: CASSSYRGRNYGYTF. The CDR3 DNA reads as TGTGCCAGCAGTTCCTACAGGGGGCGCAACTATGGCTACACCTTC.

This chain links TRBV5-4 with TRBJ2-5, with a possible D match to TRBD2 (6 bases). CDR1 is SGHNT, CDR2 YYREEE, per germline (reference sequence). The germline V and J ends were trimmed by 0 bases and 4 bases, with 10 bases remaining between them. CDR3 size: 14 residues. CDR3 sequence reads: CASSLAWGGETQYF. CDR3 DNA sequence: TGTGCCAGCAGCTTGGCCTGGGGAGGAGAGACCCAGTACTTC.

The chain uses TRBV7-2 and TRBJ1-2; the match to TRBD1 covers 7 bases. This CDR3 contains 14 residues. Germline CDR1 SGHTA, CDR2 FQGNSA. With 1 base clipped from V and 8 bases from J, the junction kept 7 bases outside the gene matches. In nucleotides, the CDR3 is TGTGCCAGCAGCTTAGGAAGGGGGCGGGACGGCTACACCTTC. Protein: CASSLGRGRDGYTF.

V is TRBV5-1 and J is TRBJ2-7; 10 bases agree with TRBD1. Germline V CDR1 and CDR2: SGHRS, YFSETQ. The V segment lost 0 bases and the J segment 6 bases; nucleotides outside the gene matches: 6. The CDR3 covers 15 residues. The CDR3 DNA reads TGCGCCAGCAGCTTGGGACAGGGGGCGTTATTCGAGCAGTACTTC. It is translated as CASSLGQGALFEQYF.

V usage is TRBV5-4 and J usage is TRBJ2-2, with 13 nucleotides matching TRBD2. Losses at the gene ends were 5 bases for V and 2 bases for J; bases not matched to a gene: 3. The CDR3 consists of 16 residues. The germline CDR1 and CDR2 sequences are SGHNT and YYREEE (reference sequence). DNA of the CDR3: TGTGCCAGCAGGTCGGGACTAGCGGGAAACACCGGGGAGCTGTTTTTT. Its translation is CASRSGLAGNTGELFF.

In this sample, this clone turned up once. The chain recombines TRBV5-1 with TRBJ2-6, with no clear D. CDR3 size: 15 residues. The germline gives CDR1 SGHRS, CDR2 YFSETQ. V was trimmed by 3 bases and J by 2 bases, leaving 9 bases between them. The CDR3 here is CASSWNGAGANVLTF. The CDR3 DNA is TGCGCCAGCAGCTGGAATGGAGCTGGGGCCAACGTCCTGACTTTC.